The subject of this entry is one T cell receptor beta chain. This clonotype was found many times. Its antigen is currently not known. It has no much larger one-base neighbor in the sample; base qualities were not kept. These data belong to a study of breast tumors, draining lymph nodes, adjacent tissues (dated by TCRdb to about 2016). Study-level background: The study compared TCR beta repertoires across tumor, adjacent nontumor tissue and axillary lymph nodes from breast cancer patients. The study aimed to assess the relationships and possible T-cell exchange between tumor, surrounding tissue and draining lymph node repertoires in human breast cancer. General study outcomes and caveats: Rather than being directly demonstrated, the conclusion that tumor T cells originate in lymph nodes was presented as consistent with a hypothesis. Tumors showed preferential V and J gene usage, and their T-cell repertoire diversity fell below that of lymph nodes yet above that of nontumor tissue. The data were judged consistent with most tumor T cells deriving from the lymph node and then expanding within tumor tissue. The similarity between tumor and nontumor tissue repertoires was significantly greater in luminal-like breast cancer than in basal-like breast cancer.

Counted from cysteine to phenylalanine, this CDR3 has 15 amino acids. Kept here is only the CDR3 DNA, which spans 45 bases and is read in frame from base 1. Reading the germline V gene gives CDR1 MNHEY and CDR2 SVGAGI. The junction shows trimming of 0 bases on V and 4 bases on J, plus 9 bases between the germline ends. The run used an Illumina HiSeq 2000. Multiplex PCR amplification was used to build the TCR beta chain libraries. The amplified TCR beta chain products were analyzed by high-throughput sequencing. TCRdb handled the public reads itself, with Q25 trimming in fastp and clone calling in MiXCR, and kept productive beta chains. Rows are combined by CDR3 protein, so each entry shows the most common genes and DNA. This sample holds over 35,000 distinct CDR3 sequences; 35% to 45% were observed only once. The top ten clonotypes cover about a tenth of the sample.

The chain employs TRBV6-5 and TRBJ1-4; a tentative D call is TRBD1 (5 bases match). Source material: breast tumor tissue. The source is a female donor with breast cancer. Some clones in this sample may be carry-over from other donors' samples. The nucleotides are TGTGCCAGCAGTTACTCGGGGCGGATTAATGAAAAACTGTTTTTT. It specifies CASSYSGRINEKLFF.